These 23 T cell receptor beta chains originate from one sample sequenced in a study of beta chain features in type 1 diabetes. Whole-study results and caveats: Among all four CD4+ subsets, Type 1 diabetes patients had TCRB CDR3s that were moderately but significantly shorter.

Reverse transcribing all isolated RNA meant expressed TCRB transcripts were sequenced. The method was immunoSEQ multiplex PCR; TCRdb's version includes in-frame clones alone and lacks a portion of them. The sample shows 600,000 or so clones, 11% to 15% of them seen only once. These TCRs' antigens remain unknown. Sequenced input: naive CD4+ T cells from blood. The origin of the receptors is a man aged 18 to 29 with type 1 diabetes.

This clone has only a few counts. This rearrangement joins TRBV30 to TRBJ2-3, with D perhaps being TRBD1 or TRBD2 (5 bases each). Germline V lookup: CDR1 GTSNPN, CDR2 SVGIG (reference sequence). The CDR3 has 16 residues. The V end was cut by 0 bases, the J end by 0 bases, with 13 bases between. This CDR3 reads CAWSVRGWGSTDTQYF. CDR3 coding DNA: TGTGCCTGGAGTGTACGGGGATGGGGGAGCACAGATACGCAGTATTTT. The whole variable domain, filled in from reference TRBV30 and TRBJ2-3, reads SQTIHQWPATLVQPVGSPLSLECTVEGTSNPNLYWYRQAAGRGLQLLFYSVGIGQISSEVPQNLSASRPQDRQFILSSKKLLLSDSGFYLCAWSVRGWGSTDTQYFGPGTRLTVL.

This clone was seen a handful of times. Germline is not matched at one junction end, which may reflect a read error. J is TRBJ2-7 and V is TRBV7-2, with 12 bases that match TRBD2. This CDR3 contains 14 residues. The germline V gene encodes CDR1 SGHTA and CDR2 FQGNSA. The CDR3 nucleotides read TGTGCCAGCAGCTTAGGTTATACTAGCGGGAGGAAAGAGTTC. It codes for CASSLGYTSGRKEF.

J is TRBJ2-5 and V is TRBV7-6; 8 bases are a match to TRBD2. The ends lost 2 bases at V and 2 bases at J; junction bases unmatched: 7. Germline V lookup: CDR1 SGHVS, CDR2 FNYEAQ. This CDR3 is built from 16 residues. The CDR3 DNA reads as TGTGCCAGCAGCTTATATGAGCGGGGGTGGCAAGAGACCCAGTACTTC. Translation gives CASSLYERGWQETQYF.

This clone was seen more than once but under ten times. This specimen includes other DNA sequences encoding the same CDR3. The chain uses TRBV18 and TRBJ1-1; D remains unclear. Germline assignment: CDR1 KGHSH and CDR2 LQKENI. The germline V and J ends were trimmed by 5 bases and 7 bases, with 8 bases remaining between them. This CDR3 is 11 amino acids long. The CDR3 DNA sequence: TGTGCCAGCTCAGAGGGATTTGAAGCTTTCTTT. Protein: CASSEGFEAFF.

A few counts support this clone. This sequence joins TRBV2 and TRBJ1-5; no definite D call. This CDR3 has 14 residues. Trimming left V 5 bases short and J 3 bases short, with 11 bases between. Germline CDR1 is SNHLY and CDR2 is FYNNEI. CDR3 region: CASSTALLNQPQHF. The CDR3 region has the DNA TGTGCCAGCAGTACAGCTCTACTCAATCAGCCCCAGCATTTT.

The chain combines TRBV18 with TRBJ1-6; no definite D call. Germline lookup yields CDR1 KGHSH and CDR2 LQKENI. V lost 3 bases to trimming and J lost 6 bases, with 6 bases between them. CDR3 length: 13 amino acids. The CDR3 bases are TGTGCCAGCTCACCTGGCCTTAATTCACCCCTCCACTTT. Its translation is CASSPGLNSPLHF.

This clone was counted once. The V call is TRBV6-5, the J call TRBJ2-7; a possible D gene is TRBD2 (5 bases). V lost 6 bases and J lost 4, with 10 bases in between. CDR1 and CDR2 from the germline V gene are MNHEY and SVGAGI. CDR3 length equals 12 residues. The CDR3: CASSPRGYEQYF. Written as DNA, the CDR3 is TGTGCCAGCAGCCCTAGAGGGTACGAGCAGTACTTC.

Remarks on this clone: The identical CDR3 is also encoded by other nucleotide sequences in the sample. The chain joins TRBV7-2 to TRBJ2-3; D might be TRBD2 (5 bases). This CDR3 comprises 12 residues. CDR1 and CDR2 (germline): SGHTA, FQGNSA. V dropped 8 bases and J dropped 3 bases, with 9 bases sitting between them. The CDR3 nucleotides are TGTGCCAGCTCAGCGGTAACAGATACGCAGTATTTT. Protein: CASSAVTDTQYF.

The V gene is TRBV4-2, the J gene TRBJ2-7; 9 bases map to TRBD1. Germline V gene lookup returns CDR1 LGHNA and CDR2 YNFKEQ. Unmatched junction bases numbered 12, after V lost 5 bases and J lost 7 bases. This CDR3 is 15 amino acids long. The CDR3 DNA is TGTGCCAGCAGCTATAGGACAGGGGCGTTTGGGGAGCAGTACTTC. This gives the protein CASSYRTGAFGEQYF.

This clone was found a few times. The CDR3 DNA reads as TGTGCCAGCTCGCCTGCTCTCGCAGGCACAGATACGCAGTATTTT. This translates into CASSPALAGTDTQYF. This rearrangement joins TRBV18 to TRBJ2-3; D is unresolved. CDR3 length: 15 amino acids. The V end lost 6 bases, the J end lost 1 base, and 14 bases lay between the germline ends. The germline V gene has CDR1 KGHSH and CDR2 LQKENI.

V usage is TRBV25-1 and J usage is TRBJ2-2; D unresolved. Between the trimmed V and J ends, which lost 5 bases and 1 base, there was a span of 8 bases. The germline CDR1 and CDR2 sequences are MGHDK and SYGVNS. The CDR3 has 14 amino acids. CDR3 loop: CASSSRGNTGELFF. CDR3 DNA: TGTGCCAGCAGTTCGCGAGGGAACACCGGGGAGCTGTTTTTT.

This rearrangement joins TRBV13 to TRBJ1-3; D is unclear. The CDR3 loop spans 17 amino acids. Per the germline V gene, CDR1 is PRHDT and CDR2 is FYEKMQ (reference sequence). V was trimmed by 2 bases and J by 4 bases, leaving 18 bases between them. CDR3 sequence (DNA): TGTGCCAGCAGCTTAAGGGATTACGTTGGGCTCGGAAACACCATATATTTT. The encoded protein is CASSLRDYVGLGNTIYF. The full variable domain, rest sourced from reference TRBV13 and TRBJ1-3, is AAGVIQSPRHLIKEKRETATLKCYPIPRHDTVYWYQQGPGQDPQFLISFYEKMQSDKGSIPDRFSAQQFSDYHSELNMSSLELGDSALYFCASSLRDYVGLGNTIYFGEGSWLTVV.

The chain uses TRBV25-1 and TRBJ2-7; 10 bases fit TRBD2. This CDR3 spans 15 amino acids. Germline values: CDR1 MGHDK, CDR2 SYGVNS. V lost 3 bases to trimming and J lost 5 bases; unmatched junction nucleotides: 7. CDR3 residues: CASSDVRLAGDEQYF. The CDR3 coding sequence is TGTGCCAGCAGTGATGTACGGCTAGCGGGAGACGAGCAGTACTTC.

On this clone itself: Other nucleotide sequences in the sample specify the same CDR3. This CDR3 reads CAWSAYYEQYF. CDR3 nucleotide sequence: TGTGCCTGGAGTGCTTACTACGAGCAGTACTTC. This chain joins TRBV30 and TRBJ2-7; D gene ambiguous. Germline loops: CDR1 GTSNPN, CDR2 SVGIG (reference sequence). The CDR3 has 11 residues. Between the trimmed V and J ends, which lost 1 base and 3 bases, there was a span of 4 bases.

This chain uses TRBV23-1 with TRBJ2-3; weak D call: TRBD2 (5 bases). TRBV23-1 is annotated as an ORF whose role is uncertain. V was cut by 2 bases and J by 1 base, with 10 bases left in between. This CDR3 is built from 15 residues. The CDR3 is CASSQRRACTDTQYF. For the CDR3, the DNA is TGCGCCAGCAGTCAACGGCGGGCGTGCACAGATACGCAGTATTTT.

The sample holds a few counts of this clone. The chain carries TRBV6-6 and TRBJ2-1, with no clear D. The ends were cut back, 2 bases at V and 0 bases at J, with 11 bases in the middle. The CDR3 totals 16 residues. The V gene's germline CDR1 is MNHNY and CDR2 SVGAGI (reference sequence). CDR3 in amino acids: CASSYATLDSYNEQFF. The CDR3 DNA reads TGTGCCAGCAGTTACGCTACTCTCGACTCCTACAATGAGCAGTTCTTC.

The rearrangement uses TRBV28 and TRBJ2-5; 8 nucleotides line up with TRBD2. The J segment lost 2 bases and the V segment lost 8 bases, leaving 4 bases of the junction unmatched. CDR1 MDHEN and CDR2 SYDVKM come from the germline V gene. CDR3 length: 13 amino acids. Here the CDR3 reads CASSSGGQETQYF. CDR3 sequence (DNA): TGTGCCAGCTCGAGCGGGGGACAAGAGACCCAGTACTTC.

This clone was recorded a few times. The V gene is TRBV27, the J gene TRBJ2-7; 11 nucleotides line up with TRBD2. This CDR3 is built from 16 residues. CDR1 MNHEY and CDR2 SMNVEV come from the germline V gene (reference sequence). Trimming at V came to 5 bases and at J to 5 bases, leaving 11 bases not matched to a gene. The CDR3 protein is CASSVAGGWQIDEQYF. In nucleotides, the CDR3 is TGTGCCAGCAGTGTAGCGGGAGGGTGGCAAATCGACGAGCAGTACTTC.

The rearrangement joins TRBV28 to TRBJ2-5, with TRBD2 matching over 12 bases. CDR3 length: 15 residues. V shed 6 bases, J shed 5 bases, and the junction held 7 bases outside the gene matches. Germline-derived CDR1 and CDR2 are MDHEN and SYDVKM. CDR3 sequence reads: CASSPLAGGQETQYF. The CDR3 nucleotides are TGTGCCAGCAGCCCTCTAGCGGGGGGGCAGGAGACCCAGTACTTC.

This clone occurred a few times. The V call is TRBV7-2, the J call TRBJ2-4; D perhaps matches TRBD1 (6 bases). This CDR3 region has 12 residues. V shed 5 bases and J shed 16 bases, with 18 bases lying between them. CDR1 is SGHTA, CDR2 FQGNSA, per germline. This CDR3 reads CASSLGSGTSYF. DNA for the CDR3: TGTGCCAGCAGCCTGGGGTCCGGGACATCTTACTTC.

This clone was picked up a small number of times. V gene TRBV5-4 combines with J gene TRBJ1-1; D unclear. This CDR3 comprises 14 residues. Trimming cost V 4 bases and J 4 bases, with 14 bases left between them. CDR1 and CDR2 from the germline V gene are SGHNT and YYREEE (reference sequence). The CDR3 nucleotides read TGTGCCAGCAGCAGAGGGATGGTAAGCACTGAAGCTTTCTTT. Its protein is CASSRGMVSTEAFF. Using reference TRBV5-4 and TRBJ1-1 for the parts outside the CDR3, the full variable domain is ETGVTQSPTHLIKTRGQQVTLRCSSQSGHNTVSWYQQALGQGPQFIFQYYREEENGRGNFPPRFSGLQFPNYSSELNVNALELDDSALYLCASSRGMVSTEAFFGQGTRLTVV.

The rearrangement uses TRBV18 and TRBJ2-7; the match to TRBD2 covers 7 bases. The CDR3 consists of 15 residues. Germline trimming cut 4 bases from V and 2 bases from J; bases unmatched to any gene: 8. Looked up from germline, CDR1 is KGHSH and CDR2 is LQKENI. The CDR3 region is CASSRMGGGAYEQYF. CDR3 coding DNA: TGTGCCAGCTCACGAATGGGCGGGGGAGCCTACGAGCAGTACTTC.

The V call is TRBV11-2, the J call TRBJ1-6; 7 bases match TRBD1. With 5 bases clipped from V and 8 bases from J, the junction kept 6 bases outside the gene matches. The CDR3 covers 14 residues. CDR1 is SGHAT, CDR2 FQNNGV, per germline. The DNA for the CDR3 is TGTGCCAGCAGCCTACGAGGACAGGATTCACCCCTCCACTTT. Translating gives CASSLRGQDSPLHF.